A single sample is the source of the 25 T cell receptor beta chains below, sequenced in a study of blood T cell repertoires in COVID-19. Sequencing used immunoSEQ multiplex PCR; TCRdb keeps in-frame clones, though not all of them. The profile shows 30,000 to 40,000 clones, around nine tenths of them singletons. Sequencing was done on a sample of peripheral blood. Receptors were obtained from a man aged 55-75 years with active COVID-19.

The chain carries TRBV7-6 and TRBJ2-1; maybe TRBD2 (6 bases). Trimming stripped 7 bases from V and 5 bases from J, with 18 bases between. The CDR3 has 15 amino acids. Germline-derived CDR1 and CDR2 are SGHVS and FNYEAQ. CDR3 DNA sequence: TGTGCCAGCACCCTCGGGCCTAGCGCAGACAATGAGCAGTTCTTC. Protein: CASTLGPSADNEQFF.

CDR3 nucleotide sequence: TGCGCCAGCAGCCAAGGGGCGGCGGGCAGACTCTACGAGCAGTACTTC. Protein product: CASSQGAAGRLYEQYF. This rearrangement joins TRBV4-1 to TRBJ2-7; D may be TRBD2 (5 bases). Germline V lookup: CDR1 MGHRA, CDR2 YSYEKL. The CDR3 loop spans 16 amino acids. V shed 1 base and J shed 3 bases, with 16 bases lying between them.

The chain carries TRBV7-9 and TRBJ2-1, with TRBD1 matching 9 bases. Germline V gives CDR1 SEHNR, CDR2 FQNEAQ (reference sequence). After removal of 6 bases from V and 7 bases from J, the junction contained 7 bases not matched to a gene. The CDR3 loop spans 14 amino acids. The CDR3 nucleotides read TGTGCCAGCAGGCCCCGGACAGGGGTGAATGAGCAGTTCTTC. Protein: CASRPRTGVNEQFF. Using reference TRBV7-9 and TRBJ2-1 for the parts outside the CDR3, the full variable domain is DTGVSQNPRHKITKRGQNVTFRCDPISEHNRLYWYRQTLGQGPEFLTYFQNEAQLEKSRLLSDRFSAERPKGSFSTLEIQRTEQGDSAMYLCASRPRTGVNEQFFGPGTRLTVL.

V usage is TRBV10-2 and J usage is TRBJ2-7, with a weak D call TRBD2 (6 bases). The V gene's germline CDR1 is WSHSY and CDR2 SAAADI. Trimming left V 8 bases short and J 0 bases short, with 11 bases between. The CDR3 totals 13 residues. CDR3: CASCSGSSYEQYF. The CDR3, as DNA: TGCGCCAGCTGTAGCGGTAGCTCCTACGAGCAGTACTTC.

The rearrangement links TRBV6-2 or TRBV6-3 to TRBJ2-7; TRBD2 aligns across 12 bases. The CDR3 consists of 17 residues. Looked up from germline, CDR1 is MNHEY and CDR2 is SVGEGT. The V gene end was trimmed by 6 bases and the J gene end by 1 base; junction bases not matched to a gene: 10. In DNA, the CDR3 is TGTGCCAGCAGCCCTCTAGCGGGAGGGCCGAGTTCCTACGAGCAGTACTTC. Translation gives CASSPLAGGPSSYEQYF.

The chain employs TRBV19 and TRBJ2-3, with 8 bases fitting TRBD2. V shed 6 bases, J shed 5 bases, and the junction held 13 bases outside the gene matches. This CDR3 contains 16 residues. The V gene's germline CDR1 is LNHDA and CDR2 SQIVND (reference sequence). CDR3 in amino acids: CASRSDPGTRRDTQYF. Written as DNA, the CDR3 is TGTGCCAGTAGGTCAGATCCCGGGACTAGAAGAGATACGCAGTATTTT.

The V call is TRBV6-4, the J call TRBJ1-2; D unclear. Per germline, CDR1 MRHNA and CDR2 SNTAGT. The V and J ends lost 3 bases and 3 bases respectively, with 20 bases between them. This CDR3 has 17 residues. The CDR3 spells CASSENVGIDSYYGYTF. DNA for the CDR3: TGTGCCAGCAGTGAAAATGTCGGTATTGATTCTTACTATGGCTACACCTTC.

The genes are TRBV2 and TRBJ1-1; 8 nucleotides match TRBD1. From germline, CDR1 is SNHLY and CDR2 FYNNEI. The CDR3 has 14 residues. Unmatched junction bases numbered 8, after V lost 5 bases and J lost 6 bases. For the CDR3, the DNA is TGTGCCAGCAGTCCACGGACAGGGCAATCTGAAGCTTTCTTT. This encodes CASSPRTGQSEAFF.

This chain links TRBV27 with TRBJ1-6, with TRBD1 matching 7 bases. This CDR3 region has 16 residues. Germline CDR1 and CDR2: MNHEY and SMNVEV (reference sequence). V shed 4 bases, J shed 8 bases, and the junction held 11 bases outside the gene matches. The CDR3 here is CASSYRAGGSDSPLHF. Written as DNA, the CDR3 is TGTGCCAGCAGTTACAGGGCAGGGGGTTCGGATTCACCCCTCCACTTT.

The chain recombines TRBV6-5 with TRBJ1-1, with D unclear. V lost 7 bases and J 0 bases, leaving 12 bases between the germline ends. Germline CDR1 and CDR2: MNHEY and SVGAGI. The CDR3 consists of 14 residues. The CDR3 bases are TGTGCCAGCACCCGCGGGCGAATGAACACTGAAGCTTTCTTT. Amino acids: CASTRGRMNTEAFF.

The rearrangement uses TRBV28 and TRBJ2-6, with D uncertain. The CDR3 length is 15 residues. V was shortened by 6 bases and J by 1 base, with 10 bases between the two germline ends. CDR1 is MDHEN, CDR2 SYDVKM, per germline. CDR3 sequence (DNA): TGTGCCAGCAGCTTCCGGCGGTCTGGGGCCAACGTCCTGACTTTC. Translation gives CASSFRRSGANVLTF.

This clone has a handful of counts. The chain couples TRBV28 to TRBJ2-5, with 14 positions matching TRBD2. V lost 1 base to trimming and J lost 5 bases; unmatched junction nucleotides: 9. This CDR3 spans 18 amino acids. Germline values: CDR1 MDHEN, CDR2 SYDVKM. DNA of the CDR3: TGTGCCAGCAGTTTATTCCAAGGCGGACTAGCGGGAGGTGAGACCCAGTACTTC. As protein: CASSLFQGGLAGGETQYF.

The DNA of the CDR3 is TGCGCCAGCAGTGAGTCGGTGTACGGTGAAGCTTTCTTT. Its protein product is CASSESVYGEAFF. The chain is built from TRBV10-1 and TRBJ1-1; D is unresolved. Looked up from germline, CDR1 is WNHNN and CDR2 is SYGVQD (reference sequence). V gave up 0 bases and J gave up 7 bases, with 9 bases separating them. This CDR3 spans 13 amino acids.

This clone was counted a single time. This chain joins TRBV7-2 and TRBJ2-5, with a possible D match to TRBD1 (6 bases). CDR1 is SGHTA, CDR2 FQGNSA, per germline. This CDR3 contains 15 residues. The V end lost 6 bases, the J end lost 5 bases, and 19 bases lay between the germline ends. CDR3 sequence reads: CASSRSGATGETQYF. The CDR3 DNA sequence: TGTGCCAGCAGTCGATCAGGGGCGACGGGGGAGACCCAGTACTTC.

This chain links TRBV25-1 with TRBJ2-6; no definite D call. Germline CDR1 and CDR2: MGHDK and SYGVNS. The V and J ends lost 11 bases and 5 bases respectively, with 7 bases between them. There are 11 residues in the CDR3. This chain's CDR3 is CAAEWANVLTF. The CDR3 DNA reads as TGTGCCGCCGAGTGGGCCAACGTCCTGACTTTC.

This clone is medium-sized. V gene TRBV4-1 combines with J gene TRBJ2-7; TRBD2 agrees at 12 bases. Germline assignment: CDR1 MGHRA and CDR2 YSYEKL. Trimming cost V 0 bases and J 2 bases; bases outside gene matches: 11. The CDR3 length is 19 residues. The CDR3 DNA reads as TGCGCCAGCAGCCAAGACGCTAGCGGGAGGGCCTACCTCACCTACGAGCAGTACTTC. Amino acid sequence: CASSQDASGRAYLTYEQYF.

The chain couples TRBV5-1 to TRBJ2-3, with D possibly TRBD2 on 5 matching bases. The CDR3 runs to 14 residues. CDR1 and CDR2 (germline): SGHRS, YFSETQ. The V and J ends lost 5 bases and 2 bases respectively, with 12 bases between them. As DNA, the CDR3 is TGCGCCAGCAGTGGGAGCAGCCCCACAGATACGCAGTATTTT. This sequence encodes CASSGSSPTDTQYF.

The rearrangement links TRBV3-1 (or the pseudogene TRBV3-2) to TRBJ1-5; D remains unclear. Germline V gene lookup returns CDR1 LGHDT and CDR2 YNNKEL (reference sequence). Trimming cost V 1 base and J 1 base, with 8 bases left between them. The CDR3 totals 15 residues. This chain's CDR3 is CASSQVPGSNQPQHF. CDR3 sequence (DNA): TGTGCCAGCAGCCAAGTGCCGGGGAGCAATCAGCCCCAGCATTTT.

V and J are TRBV11-3 and TRBJ2-3; D is unresolved. The germline CDR1 and CDR2 sequences are SGHNT and YENEEA. The CDR3 runs to 12 residues. V lost 4 bases, J lost 0 bases, and 2 bases lay in between. CDR3 sequence reads: CASSSSTDTQYF. CDR3 in DNA: TGTGCCAGCAGCTCGAGCACAGATACGCAGTATTTT.

The chain employs TRBV7-8 and TRBJ1-1; 7 bases are a match to TRBD1. The germline CDR1 and CDR2 sequences are SGHVS and FQNEAQ. With 5 bases clipped from V and 7 bases from J, the junction kept 13 bases outside the gene matches. This CDR3 has 15 amino acids. The CDR3 reads CASSTRTGTVIEAFF. The CDR3 DNA sequence: TGTGCCAGCAGCACCAGGACCGGGACAGTGATTGAAGCTTTCTTT.

This clone appeared once. The chain uses TRBV11-2 and TRBJ2-3; 11 bases map to TRBD2. The length of the CDR3 is 16 residues. Unmatched junction bases numbered 4, after V lost 0 bases and J lost 5 bases. CDR1 is SGHAT, CDR2 FQNNGV, per germline. The CDR3 spells CASSLDSGLAGDTQYF. The CDR3 DNA reads as TGTGCCAGCAGCTTAGATTCCGGACTAGCGGGAGATACGCAGTATTTT.

This rearrangement joins TRBV11-2 to TRBJ2-7; 10 bases are shared with TRBD2. CDR1 is SGHAT and CDR2 is FQNNGV in the germline V gene. V was pared by 5 bases and J by 2 bases, with 9 bases of the junction left unmatched. The CDR3 loop spans 16 amino acids. CDR3 nucleotide sequence: TGTGCCAGCAGCCCGACGACTAGCGGGCTGCCCTACGAGCAGTACTTC. Translated, it gives CASSPTTSGLPYEQYF. Full variable domain (missing parts from reference TRBV11-2 and TRBJ2-7): EAGVAQSPRYKIIEKRQSVAFWCNPISGHATLYWYQQILGQGPKLLIQFQNNGVVDDSQLPKDRFSAERLKGVDSTLKIQPAKLEDSAVYLCASSPTTSGLPYEQYFGPGTRLTVT.

The chain carries TRBV27 and TRBJ2-1; 7 nucleotides align to TRBD2. The V gene's germline CDR1 is MNHEY and CDR2 SMNVEV (reference sequence). The CDR3 length is 16 residues. V shed 6 bases, J shed 4 bases, and the junction held 12 bases outside the gene matches. CDR3 loop: CASSPLGTKGYNEQFF. The CDR3 DNA is TGTGCCAGCAGCCCTTTAGGGACTAAAGGTTACAATGAGCAGTTCTTC.

The chain recombines TRBV30 with TRBJ1-1; TRBD1 matches at 9 bases. V dropped 5 bases and J dropped 7; count of bases not matched to a gene: 8. The CDR3 length is 13 residues. Germline V gene sequence: CDR1 GTSNPN, CDR2 SVGIG (reference sequence). CDR3 bases: TGTGCCTGGTCACAGGGGGCGCGGGGTGAAGCTTTCTTT. Its translation is CAWSQGARGEAFF. The entire variable domain, with the rest obtained from reference TRBV30 and TRBJ1-1, is as follows: SQTIHQWPATLVQPVGSPLSLECTVEGTSNPNLYWYRQAAGRGLQLLFYSVGIGQISSEVPQNLSASRPQDRQFILSSKKLLLSDSGFYLCAWSQGARGEAFFGQGTRLTVV.

This clone has only one observation. V gene TRBV28 combines with J gene TRBJ1-4; D might be TRBD1 (5 bases). Germline V CDR1 and CDR2: MDHEN, SYDVKM. The CDR3 has 15 amino acids. Trimming took 2 bases from V and 5 from J, leaving 12 bases between them. Here the CDR3 reads CASSLGSGGNEKLFF. CDR3 bases: TGTGCCAGCAGTTTAGGGTCCGGGGGGAATGAAAAACTGTTTTTT. The variable domain in full, completed from reference TRBV28 and TRBJ1-4, reads DVKVTQSSRYLVKRTGEKVFLECVQDMDHENMFWYRQDPGLGLRLIYFSYDVKMKEKGDIPEGYSVSREKKERFSLILESASTNQTSMYLCASSLGSGGNEKLFFGSGTQLSVL.